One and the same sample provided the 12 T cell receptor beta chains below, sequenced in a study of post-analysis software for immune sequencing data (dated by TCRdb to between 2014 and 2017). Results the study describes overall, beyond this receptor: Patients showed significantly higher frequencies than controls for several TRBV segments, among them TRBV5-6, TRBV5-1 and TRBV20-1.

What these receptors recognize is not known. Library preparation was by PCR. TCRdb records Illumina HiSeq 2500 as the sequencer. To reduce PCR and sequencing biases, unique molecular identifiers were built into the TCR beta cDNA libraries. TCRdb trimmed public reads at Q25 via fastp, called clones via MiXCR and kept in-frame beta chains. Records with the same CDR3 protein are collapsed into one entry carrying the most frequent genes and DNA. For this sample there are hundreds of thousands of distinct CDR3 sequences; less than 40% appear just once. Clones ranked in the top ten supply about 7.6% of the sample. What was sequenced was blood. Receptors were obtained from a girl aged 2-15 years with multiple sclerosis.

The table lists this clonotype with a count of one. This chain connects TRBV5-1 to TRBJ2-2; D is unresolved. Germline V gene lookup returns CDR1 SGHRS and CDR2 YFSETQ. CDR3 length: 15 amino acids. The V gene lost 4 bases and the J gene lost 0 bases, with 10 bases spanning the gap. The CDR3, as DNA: TGCGCCAGCAGCCCTTCGTTTCCGAACACCGGGGAGCTGTTTTTT. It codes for CASSPSFPNTGELFF.

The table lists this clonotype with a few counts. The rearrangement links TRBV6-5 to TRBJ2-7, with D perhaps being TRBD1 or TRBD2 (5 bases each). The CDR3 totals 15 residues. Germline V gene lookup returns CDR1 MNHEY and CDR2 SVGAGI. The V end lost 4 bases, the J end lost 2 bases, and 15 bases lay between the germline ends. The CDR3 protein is CASSFTGTRPYEQYF. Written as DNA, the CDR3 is TGTGCCAGCAGTTTCACCGGGACCAGACCCTACGAGCAGTACTTC.

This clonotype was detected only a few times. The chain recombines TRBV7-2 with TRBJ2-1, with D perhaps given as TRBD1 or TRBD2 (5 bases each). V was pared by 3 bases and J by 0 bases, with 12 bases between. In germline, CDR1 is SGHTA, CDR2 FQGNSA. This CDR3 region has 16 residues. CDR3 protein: CASSFMGVSSYNEQFF. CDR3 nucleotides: TGTGCCAGCAGCTTCATGGGGGTGAGCTCCTACAATGAGCAGTTCTTC.

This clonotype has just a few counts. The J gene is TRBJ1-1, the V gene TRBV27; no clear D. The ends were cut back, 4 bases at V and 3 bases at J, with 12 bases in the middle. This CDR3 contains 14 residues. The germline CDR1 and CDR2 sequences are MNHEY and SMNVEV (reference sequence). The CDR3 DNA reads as TGTGCCAGCAGTTATGGCCTTGGATACACTGAAGCTTTCTTT. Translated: CASSYGLGYTEAFF.

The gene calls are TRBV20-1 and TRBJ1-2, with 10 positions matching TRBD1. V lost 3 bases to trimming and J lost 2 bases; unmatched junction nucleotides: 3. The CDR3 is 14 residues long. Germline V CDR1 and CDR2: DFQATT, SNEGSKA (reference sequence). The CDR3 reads CSARGGQGNYGYTF. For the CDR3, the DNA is TGCAGTGCTAGGGGGGGACAGGGGAACTATGGCTACACCTTC.

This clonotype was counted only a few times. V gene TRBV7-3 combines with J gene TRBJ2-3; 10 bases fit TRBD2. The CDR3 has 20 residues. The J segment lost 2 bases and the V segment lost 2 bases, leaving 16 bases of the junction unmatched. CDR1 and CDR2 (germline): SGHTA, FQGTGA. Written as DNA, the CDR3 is TGTGCCAGCAGCTTACTAGGGAGACTAGCGGGCCCTAGCCCCACAGATACGCAGTATTTT. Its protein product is CASSLLGRLAGPSPTDTQYF.

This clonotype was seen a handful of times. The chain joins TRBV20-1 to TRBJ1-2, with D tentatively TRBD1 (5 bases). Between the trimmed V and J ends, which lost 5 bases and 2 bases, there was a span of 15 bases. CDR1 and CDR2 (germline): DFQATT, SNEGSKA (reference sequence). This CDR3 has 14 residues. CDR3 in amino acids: CSAPPGRVNYGYTF. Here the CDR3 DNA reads TGCAGTGCTCCCCCAGGGAGGGTAAACTATGGCTACACCTTC.

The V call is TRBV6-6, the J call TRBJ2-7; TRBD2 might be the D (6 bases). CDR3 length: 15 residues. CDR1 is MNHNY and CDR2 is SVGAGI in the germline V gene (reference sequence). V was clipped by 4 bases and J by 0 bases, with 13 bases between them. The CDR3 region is CASSFRDWSSYEQYF. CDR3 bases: TGTGCCAGCAGTTTCCGGGACTGGAGCTCCTACGAGCAGTACTTC.

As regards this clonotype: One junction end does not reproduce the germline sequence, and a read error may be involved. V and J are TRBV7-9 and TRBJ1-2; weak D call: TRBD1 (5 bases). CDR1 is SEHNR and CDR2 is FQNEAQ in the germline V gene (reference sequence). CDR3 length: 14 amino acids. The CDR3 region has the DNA TGTGCCAGCAGCCCCCGAGGGGACCGGGGTGGCCACACCTTC. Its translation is CASSPRGDRGGHTF.

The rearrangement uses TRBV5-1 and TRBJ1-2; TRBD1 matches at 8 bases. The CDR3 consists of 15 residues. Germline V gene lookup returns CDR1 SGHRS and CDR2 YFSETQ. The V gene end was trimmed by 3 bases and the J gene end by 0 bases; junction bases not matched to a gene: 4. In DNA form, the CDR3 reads TGCGCCAGCAGCTCGGGACAGGTATCTAACTATGGCTACACCTTC. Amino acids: CASSSGQVSNYGYTF.

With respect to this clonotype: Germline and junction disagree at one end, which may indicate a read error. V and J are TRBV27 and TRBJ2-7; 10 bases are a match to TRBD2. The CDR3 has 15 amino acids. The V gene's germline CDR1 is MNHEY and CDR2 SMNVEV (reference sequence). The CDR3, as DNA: TGTGCCAGCATGAAGTTAGCGGGGGGTATTCACGAGCGGTACTTC. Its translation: CASMKLAGGIHERYF.

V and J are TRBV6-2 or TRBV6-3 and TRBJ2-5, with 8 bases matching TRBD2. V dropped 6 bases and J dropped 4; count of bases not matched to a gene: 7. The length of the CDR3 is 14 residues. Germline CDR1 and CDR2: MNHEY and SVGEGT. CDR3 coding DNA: TGTGCCAGCAGGAGGACTAGCTGGGGAGAGACCCAGTACTTC. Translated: CASRRTSWGETQYF.